The rows below give T cell receptor beta chains drawn from one sample of a study of neurological immune-mediated disorders. MiXCR, applied by TCRdb to the 5' RACE reads, yields one record per CDR3 protein. There are about 19,000 distinct CDR3 sequences in the sample; around 7.6% occur only once, and about a sixth lies in the top ten. Specimen: CD8+ T cells from blood. The origin of the receptors is a woman aged 25 to 39 with HTLV-1-associated myelopathy (HAM/TSP). CDR3s include the opening cysteine and the closing phenylalanine or tryptophan. A D gene is named only where the DNA matches it firmly. Size values are once, few and many counts, or a class for expanded clones, and some rows have none.

CDR3 protein	CDR3 DNA	clone size	D gene	V gene	J gene
CASSSWTGEPYEQYF	TGTGCCAGCAGCTCCTGGACAGGGGAACCCTACGAGCAGTACTTC	many	TRBD1	TRBV7-2	TRBJ2-7
CASSQMAQQDGHSNQPQHF	TGCGCCAGCAGCCAGATGGCCCAACAGGACGGCCATAGCAATCAGCCCCAGCATTTT	many	.	TRBV5-1	TRBJ1-5
CASSHAARDNYNEQFF	TGTGCCAGCAGCCATGCCGCCAGGGACAACTACAATGAGCAGTTCTTC	many	.	TRBV3-1	TRBJ2-1
CASRRTANEQFF	TGTGCCAGCAGAAGGACAGCAAATGAGCAGTTCTTC	many	.	TRBV6-2/TRBV6-3	TRBJ2-1
CASTPGSNTGELFF	TGCGCCAGCACCCCCGGATCGAACACCGGGGAGCTGTTTTTT	many	.	TRBV5-1	TRBJ2-2
CASSIAPKGASPLHF	TGTGCCAGTAGTATAGCCCCCAAGGGAGCTTCACCCCTCCACTTT	few	.	TRBV19	TRBJ1-6
CASSLSAGANYGYTF	TGTGCCAGCAGCTTGAGCGCGGGCGCTAACTATGGCTACACCTTC	many	.	TRBV5-6	TRBJ1-2
CASRKTGMNSPLHF	TGTGCCAGCAGGAAGACAGGGATGAATTCACCCCTCCACTTT	many	TRBD1	TRBV2	TRBJ1-6
CASSRGTKGPYNEQFF	TGTGCCAGCAGTCGGGGGACCAAAGGCCCCTACAATGAGCAGTTCTTC	many	.	TRBV27	TRBJ2-1
CSASDEGAGSLHF	TGCAGTGCTAGTGATGAAGGGGCTGGGTCCCTCCACTTT	many	.	TRBV20-1	TRBJ1-6
CVLPGLPTYEQYF	TGTGTCTTACCGGGACTGCCTACCTACGAGCAGTACTTC	many	.	TRBV3-1	TRBJ2-7
CASSIGLMNTEAFF	TGTGCCAGTAGTATCGGGCTCATGAACACTGAAGCTTTCTTT	many	.	TRBV19	TRBJ1-1
CAWSDGRTYEQYF	TGTGCCTGGAGTGACGGCAGGACCTACGAGCAGTACTTC	few	.	TRBV30	TRBJ2-7
CASSLGLAGALTYEQYF	TGTGCCAGCAGCCTAGGACTAGCGGGGGCCTTAACCTACGAGCAGTACTTC	many	TRBD2	TRBV7-8	TRBJ2-7
CSGSGGHFTSTDTQYF	TGCAGCGGTTCGGGGGGGCATTTTACTAGCACAGATACGCAGTATTTT	medium-sized	TRBD2	TRBV29-1	TRBJ2-3
CSAREGRDGYTF	TGCAGTGCTAGGGAGGGGAGGGACGGCTACACCTTC	many	.	TRBV20-1	TRBJ1-2
CASSLSSEGGLGVQYF	TGTGCCAGCAGCTTATCGTCCGAGGGAGGGTTAGGGGTTCAGTACTTC	many	TRBD2	TRBV7-2	TRBJ2-4
CASSQEQGDGDTQYF	TGTGCCAGCAGCCAAGAGCAGGGCGACGGAGATACGCAGTATTTT	many	.	TRBV4-2	TRBJ2-3
CSADIDSSREQFF	TGCAGTGCGGATATTGACTCGTCGAGGGAGCAGTTCTTC	many	.	TRBV20-1	TRBJ2-1
CASSLYGIRGMGSGNEQFF	TGTGCCAGCAGCTTGTATGGGATTCGGGGGATGGGGTCGGGGAATGAGCAGTTCTTC	many	.	TRBV5-5	TRBJ2-1
CASSLALDQPQHF	TGTGCCAGCAGCTTAGCCCTAGATCAGCCCCAGCATTTT	many	.	TRBV7-9	TRBJ1-5
CASSLGLGTGAISYTF	TGTGCCAGCAGCTTGGGCCTCGGGACAGGGGCCATTAGCTACACCTTC	.	TRBD1	TRBV7-2	TRBJ1-2
CAWSVIGNHGYTF	TGTGCCTGGAGTGTTATAGGGAACCATGGCTACACCTTC	few	.	TRBV30	TRBJ1-2
CASRRQGFSEAFF	TGCGCCAGCAGAAGACAGGGCTTTTCTGAAGCTTTCTTT	many	TRBD1	TRBV4-1	TRBJ1-1
CASSVGVYSYEQYF	TGTGCCAGCAGCGTAGGTGTCTACTCCTACGAGCAGTACTTC	few	.	TRBV9	TRBJ2-7
CASSYSSGYQPQHF	TGTGCCAGCAGTTACTCGTCAGGATATCAGCCCCAGCATTTT	many	.	TRBV6-6	TRBJ1-5
CATSRDRPASSYEQYF	TGTGCCACCAGCAGAGATCGGCCGGCCAGCTCCTACGAGCAGTACTTC	many	.	TRBV15	TRBJ2-7
CASRGYGGQLSGEQYF	TGTGCCAGCAGAGGGTACGGGGGGCAGCTTTCCGGCGAGCAGTACTTC	many	.	TRBV6-2/TRBV6-3	TRBJ2-7
CASSVSGSTDTQYF	TGTGCCAGCAGCGTATCTGGGTCCACAGATACGCAGTATTTT	many	.	TRBV9	TRBJ2-3
CSARDSGRDGGETQYF	TGCAGTGCTAGAGATTCGGGCCGGGACGGAGGAGAGACCCAGTACTTC	few	.	TRBV20-1	TRBJ2-5
CASSPSGQVYNEQFF	TGTGCCAGCAGCCCTTCGGGACAGGTATACAATGAGCAGTTCTTC	many	TRBD1	TRBV9	TRBJ2-1
CASYTGTSGGPRGTDTQYF	TGTGCCAGCTATACCGGGACTAGCGGGGGGCCACGGGGCACAGATACGCAGTATTTT	many	TRBD2	TRBV6-5	TRBJ2-3
CASSSSWGREDTQYF	TGTGCCAGCAGTTCATCTTGGGGGCGCGAAGATACGCAGTATTTT	many	.	TRBV6-1	TRBJ2-3
CASSSGQGGFTEAFF	TGTGCCAGCAGCTCGGGACAGGGCGGTTTTACTGAAGCTTTCTTT	.	TRBD1	TRBV7-9	TRBJ1-1
CASSSPGGYGEQYF	TGTGCCAGCAGTTCACCAGGTGGCTATGGGGAGCAGTACTTC	.	.	TRBV11-2	TRBJ2-7
CASSPGQGMEYF	TGTGCCAGCAGTCCAGGACAGGGAATGGAGTATTTT	many	TRBD1	TRBV6-1	TRBJ2-3
CAISESNNEQFF	TGTGCCATCAGTGAGTCGAACAATGAGCAGTTCTTC	many	.	TRBV10-3	TRBJ2-1
CASSLLPPIQSNQPQHF	TGTGCCAGCAGTTTATTGCCCCCCATACAGAGCAATCAGCCCCAGCATTTT	many	.	TRBV27	TRBJ1-5
CSAAGTGITDTQYF	TGCAGCGCCGCCGGGACAGGGATAACAGATACGCAGTATTTT	many	TRBD1	TRBV29-1	TRBJ2-3
CATGTGGGKQFF	TGTGCCACCGGAACGGGGGGAGGGAAGCAGTTCTTC	many	TRBD2	TRBV19	TRBJ2-1
CASSSPGQSYEQYF	TGCGCCAGCAGCTCGCCGGGACAGTCCTACGAGCAGTACTTC	many	TRBD1	TRBV5-1	TRBJ2-7
CSASPATNYGYTF	TGCAGTGCTTCCCCAGCGACTAACTATGGCTACACCTTC	many	.	TRBV20-1	TRBJ1-2
CASSETSGGMSSYNEQFF	TGTGCCAGCAGTGAAACTAGCGGGGGAATGAGCTCCTACAATGAGCAGTTCTTC	many	TRBD2	TRBV6-1	TRBJ2-1
CASRSPASETEAFF	TGTGCCAGTAGGAGTCCGGCCTCCGAAACTGAAGCTTTCTTT	many	.	TRBV19	TRBJ1-1
CASSSGPPVWGRPSYEQYF	TGCGCCAGCAGCTCCGGTCCCCCCGTATGGGGACGGCCCTCCTACGAGCAGTACTTC	large	.	TRBV5-1	TRBJ2-7
CASTLDSRGGNEQLF	TGCGCCAGCACCCTCGACAGCAGGGGAGGGAATGAGCAGTTATTC	.	.	TRBV5-1	TRBJ2-1